The present TCR beta chain was sequenced within a study of T cells of healthy individuals. Trimming removed 3 bases at V and 2 bases at J, with 21 bases between. Germline values: CDR1 DFQATT, CDR2 SNEGSKA (reference sequence). There are 17 residues in the CDR3. TCRdb used MiXCR to reprocess the 5' RACE reads, holding one entry per CDR3 protein. This sample has nearly 100,000 distinct CDR3 sequences, with around 17% found just once. V is TRBV20-1 and J is TRBJ2-3; D assignment may be TRBD1 or TRBD2 (5 bases each). This sequence was found in a human donor in good health. The CDR3: CSASALGDPRITDTQYF. The CDR3 coding sequence is TGCAGTGCTAGTGCTTTGGGGGATCCCCGAATCACAGATACGCAGTATTTT.